Ten or more counts support the clone carrying this T cell receptor beta chain. Its antigen is as yet unknown. This sample was included in a study of CD8 T cells in ankylosing spondylitis. Findings and caveats of the study: Blood from ankylosing spondylitis patients appeared to carry a characteristic roughly 8-variant TCR beta motif.

A quantitative 5'-RACE method, one with molecular barcodes, was used to make TCR beta libraries. TCRdb called the 5' RACE reads again in MiXCR, with one record for every CDR3 protein. Of over 200,000 distinct CDR3 sequences listed, under 12% are singletons. The CDR3 contains 14 residues. Germline assignment: CDR1 SQVTM and CDR2 ANQGSEA. V dropped 6 bases and J dropped 6; count of bases not matched to a gene: 6. Sequenced sample: blood, either unsorted or a sorted T cell fraction (not recorded which). The source is a male donor with ankylosing spondylitis or in good health (not recorded which). The chain joins TRBV29-1 to TRBJ2-7, with 15 bases matching TRBD2. The CDR3 is CSVGTSGGMREQYF. The CDR3 nucleotides read TGCAGCGTAGGGACTAGCGGGGGGATGCGCGAGCAGTACTTC.